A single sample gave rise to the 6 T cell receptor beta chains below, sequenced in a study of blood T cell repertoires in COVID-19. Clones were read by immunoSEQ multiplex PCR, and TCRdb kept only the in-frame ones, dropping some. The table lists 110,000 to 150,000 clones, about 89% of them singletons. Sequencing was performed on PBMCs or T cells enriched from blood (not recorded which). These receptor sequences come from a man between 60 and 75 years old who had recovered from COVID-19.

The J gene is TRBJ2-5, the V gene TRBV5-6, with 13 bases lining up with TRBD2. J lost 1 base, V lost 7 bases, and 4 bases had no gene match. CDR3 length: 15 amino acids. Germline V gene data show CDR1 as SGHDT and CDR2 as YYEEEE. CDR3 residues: CASGTSGRAQETQYF. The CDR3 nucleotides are TGTGCCAGCGGTACTAGCGGGAGGGCCCAAGAGACCCAGTACTTC. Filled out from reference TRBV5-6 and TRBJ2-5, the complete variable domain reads DAGVTQSPTHLIKTRGQQVTLRCSPKSGHDTVSWYQQALGQGPQFIFQYYEEEERQRGNFPDRFSGHQFPNYSSELNVNALLLGDSALYLCASGTSGRAQETQYFGPGTRLLVL.

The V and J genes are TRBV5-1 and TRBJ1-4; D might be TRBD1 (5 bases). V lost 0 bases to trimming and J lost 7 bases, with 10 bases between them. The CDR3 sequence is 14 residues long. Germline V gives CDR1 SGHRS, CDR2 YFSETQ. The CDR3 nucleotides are TGCGCCAGCAGCTTGGGTAACGGGGGTGAAAAACTGTTTTTT. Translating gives CASSLGNGGEKLFF.

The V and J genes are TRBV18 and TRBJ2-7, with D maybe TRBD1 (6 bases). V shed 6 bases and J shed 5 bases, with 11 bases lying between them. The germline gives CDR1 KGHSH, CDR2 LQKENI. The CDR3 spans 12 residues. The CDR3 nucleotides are TGTGCCAGCTCTACAGGGCGGGACGAGCAGTACTTC. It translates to CASSTGRDEQYF.

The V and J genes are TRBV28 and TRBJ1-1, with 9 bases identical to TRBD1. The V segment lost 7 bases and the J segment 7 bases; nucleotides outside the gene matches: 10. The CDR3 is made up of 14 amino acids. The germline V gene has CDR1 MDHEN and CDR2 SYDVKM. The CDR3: CASTPTGGRGEAFF. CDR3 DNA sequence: TGTGCCAGCACCCCCACAGGGGGCAGGGGTGAAGCTTTCTTT.

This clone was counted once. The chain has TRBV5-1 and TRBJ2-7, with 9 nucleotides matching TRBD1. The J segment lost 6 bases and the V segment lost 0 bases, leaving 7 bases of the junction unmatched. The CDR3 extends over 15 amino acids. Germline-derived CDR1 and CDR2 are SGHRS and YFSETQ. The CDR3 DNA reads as TGCGCCAGCAGCTTGGTGGGACAGGGCCTCTCCGAGCAGTACTTC. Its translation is CASSLVGQGLSEQYF.

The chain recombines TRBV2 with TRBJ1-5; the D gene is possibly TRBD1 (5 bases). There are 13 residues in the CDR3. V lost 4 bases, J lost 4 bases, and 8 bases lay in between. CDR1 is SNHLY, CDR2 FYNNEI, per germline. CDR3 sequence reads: CASSGRGNQPQHF. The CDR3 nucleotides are TGTGCCAGCAGTGGGCGGGGGAATCAGCCCCAGCATTTT.